This entry lists 23 T cell receptor beta chains sequenced from one sample in a study of T cells in Graves' hyperthyroidism and ophthalmopathy. RNA transcripts yielded amplified TCR beta CDR3 regions. RT-PCR in the first round (using the HTBI primer set) targeted the TCR CDR3. From the multiplex PCR reads, TCRdb called clonotypes with MiXCR, one entry per CDR3 protein. The data hold under 350,000 distinct CDR3 sequences, with around 20% observed a single time. The sequenced sample was blood. Every receptor here comes from a woman between 45 and 60 years old with Graves' hyperthyroidism.

The chain recombines TRBV6-1 with TRBJ2-2; D unclear. This CDR3 region has 16 residues. Trimming pared 6 bases from V and 2 bases from J, leaving 16 bases between. The germline V gene has CDR1 MNHNS and CDR2 SASEGT. The CDR3 reads CASSPPPGFNTGELFF. CDR3 coding DNA: TGTGCCAGCAGCCCCCCACCGGGCTTCAACACCGGGGAGCTGTTTTTT.

This clonotype occurred many times. The chain couples TRBV30 to TRBJ1-6, with D possibly being TRBD1 (6 bases). The CDR3 totals 16 residues. V gave up 7 bases and J gave up 6 bases, with 22 bases separating them. Germline V CDR1 and CDR2: GTSNPN, SVGIG (reference sequence). Here the CDR3 reads CASTAPSRGGNSPLHF. CDR3 DNA: TGTGCCTCAACGGCCCCAAGCAGGGGTGGTAATTCACCCCTCCACTTT.

Many counts were recorded for this clonotype. The chain has TRBV12-3 or TRBV12-4 and TRBJ2-7; D call uncertain. The CDR3 spans 13 residues. The V end was cut by 4 bases, the J end by 0 bases, with 7 bases between. In nucleotides, the CDR3 is TGTGCCAGCAGTTCGACACTCTCCTACGAGCAGTACTTC. This translates into CASSSTLSYEQYF.

This clonotype came up many times. The chain has TRBV6-1 and TRBJ2-5; D is possibly TRBD1 (6 bases). The V end was cut by 7 bases, the J end by 4 bases, with 16 bases between. From germline, CDR1 is MNHNS and CDR2 SASEGT. The CDR3 has 14 amino acids. CDR3: CASIGGGRAETQYF. The CDR3 DNA is TGTGCCAGCATTGGGGGCGGCCGGGCAGAGACCCAGTACTTC.

This clonotype was counted only a few times. The chain is built from TRBV7-8 and TRBJ2-1; D unclear. CDR1 is SGHVS and CDR2 is FQNEAQ in the germline V gene. The CDR3 totals 15 residues. The V gene lost 2 bases and the J gene lost 8 bases, with 16 bases spanning the gap. CDR3 residues: CASSLKGTFLDEQFF. As DNA, the CDR3 is TGTGCCAGCAGCTTAAAGGGTACCTTTTTGGATGAGCAGTTCTTC. The full variable domain, in which reference TRBV7-8 and TRBJ2-1 provide the parts outside the CDR3, is GAGVSQSPRYKVAKRGQDVALRCDPISGHVSLFWYQQALGQGPEFLTYFQNEAQLDKSGLPSDRFFAERPEGSVSTLKIQRTQQEDSAVYLCASSLKGTFLDEQFFGPGTRLTVL.

As for this clonotype: A much bigger clone sits one base away, suggesting this may be a read error. This chain links TRBV29-1 with TRBJ2-7, with TRBD2 identical over 8 bases. The CDR3 runs 15 residues. The ends lost 4 bases at V and 7 bases at J; junction bases unmatched: 15. CDR1 and CDR2 from the germline V gene are SQVTM and ANQGSEA. In DNA, the CDR3 is TGCAGCGTTGGTGCCCTACCCGGGGGGGCAGGAGAGCAGTACTTC. It translates to CSVGALPGGAGEQYF.

This chain uses TRBV20-1 with TRBJ2-2, with a weak D call TRBD2 (5 bases). The CDR3 is 15 amino acids. V gave up 0 bases and J gave up 1 base, with 9 bases separating them. In germline, CDR1 is DFQATT, CDR2 SNEGSKA (reference sequence). The DNA for the CDR3 is TGCAGTGCTAGAGAACTAGGGAGGAACACCGGGGAGCTGTTTTTT. Amino acids: CSARELGRNTGELFF.

V is TRBV5-1 and J is TRBJ1-2, with D hard to call. V was pared by 1 base and J by 5 bases, with 15 bases between. Germline values: CDR1 SGHRS, CDR2 YFSETQ. The CDR3 is made up of 15 amino acids. CDR3 region: CASSLREHRSYGYTF. The CDR3 DNA is TGCGCCAGCAGCTTGAGGGAACACCGCAGTTATGGCTACACCTTC. The entire variable domain, with the rest obtained from reference TRBV5-1 and TRBJ1-2, is as follows: KAGVTQTPRYLIKTRGQQVTLSCSPISGHRSVSWYQQTPGQGLQFLFEYFSETQRNKGNFPGRFSGRQFSNSRSEMNVSTLELGDSALYLCASSLREHRSYGYTFGSGTRLTVV.

The chain carries TRBV13 and TRBJ2-7; a possible D gene is TRBD1 (6 bases). V was shortened by 5 bases and J by 5 bases, with 22 bases between the two germline ends. CDR3 length equals 16 residues. From germline, CDR1 is PRHDT and CDR2 FYEKMQ (reference sequence). The CDR3, as DNA: TGTGCCAGCAGCGTATCCGATGATTTCGGACAGAACGAGCAGTACTTC. It is translated as CASSVSDDFGQNEQYF.

This clonotype was counted ten times or more. V is TRBV28 and J is TRBJ2-3; D is perhaps TRBD1 or TRBD2 (7 bases each). This CDR3 has 17 amino acids. V shed 1 base and J shed 2 bases, with 16 bases lying between them. Germline CDR1 reads MDHEN; CDR2 reads SYDVKM. CDR3 loop: CASSLLGRGRVTDTQYF. CDR3 nucleotide sequence: TGTGCCAGCAGTTTATTGGGGAGGGGGCGGGTCACAGATACGCAGTATTTT.

Note on this clonotype: A read error may be the cause here, since a much bigger clone is one base away. The V gene is TRBV6-1, the J gene TRBJ1-2; tentatively, D is TRBD1 (5 bases). Trimming removed 6 bases at V and 8 bases at J, with 25 bases between. Germline-derived CDR1 and CDR2 are MNHNS and SASEGT. The CDR3 length is 16 residues. The chain's CDR3 is CASRGDLARGPRGYTF. The DNA of the CDR3 is TGTGCCAGCAGGGGAGACCTCGCGAGGGGACCGAGAGGCTACACCTTC.

This clonotype has a handful of counts. This chain connects TRBV19 to TRBJ2-3, with a possible D match to TRBD2 (6 bases). Germline V lookup: CDR1 LNHDA, CDR2 SQIVND (reference sequence). The CDR3 extends over 15 amino acids. V lost 7 bases and J lost 2, with 16 bases in between. CDR3 DNA sequence: TGTGCCAGTAAGCGGAGTCGGGGGTCCACAGATACGCAGTATTTT. It encodes CASKRSRGSTDTQYF. Full variable domain (missing parts from reference TRBV19 and TRBJ2-3): DGGITQSPKYLFRKEGQNVTLSCEQNLNHDAMYWYRQDPGQGLRLIYYSQIVNDFQKGDIAEGYSVSREKKESFPLTVTSAQKNPTAFYLCASKRSRGSTDTQYFGPGTRLTVL.

The sample holds a few counts of this clonotype. The chain carries TRBV27 and TRBJ2-4; D may be TRBD2 (6 bases). Deletions cut 6 bases from V and 0 bases from J, with 15 bases between. This CDR3 region has 16 residues. Germline V gene lookup returns CDR1 MNHEY and CDR2 SMNVEV (reference sequence). The CDR3 here is CASRERAGLAKNIQYF. CDR3 nucleotide sequence: TGTGCCAGCAGAGAAAGGGCGGGGTTAGCCAAAAACATTCAGTACTTC.

The chain has TRBV6-1 and TRBJ2-1; weak D call: TRBD2 (5 bases). CDR1 is MNHNS and CDR2 is SASEGT in the germline V gene. The CDR3 is made up of 14 amino acids. The ends were cut back, 6 bases at V and 0 bases at J, with 9 bases in the middle. The CDR3 nucleotides are TGTGCCAGCAGCGGGGAGATCTCCTACAATGAGCAGTTCTTC. This sequence encodes CASSGEISYNEQFF.

This clonotype was observed many times. The CDR3, as DNA: TGCAGTGCTAGAGATAGGAGACAGGGGGGAACTGAAGCTTTCTTT. Its protein product is CSARDRRQGGTEAFF. The genes are TRBV20-1 and TRBJ1-1, with 9 bases fitting TRBD1. V was pared by 0 bases and J by 5 bases, with 7 bases of the junction left unmatched. CDR1 is DFQATT, CDR2 SNEGSKA, per germline (reference sequence). The CDR3 runs 15 residues.

This chain's CDR3 is CASSLQTNQPQHF. The CDR3 DNA reads TGTGCCAGCAGCTTACAGACCAATCAGCCCCAGCATTTT. J is TRBJ1-5 and V is TRBV5-6; D call uncertain. The CDR3 spans 13 residues. Trimming left V 2 bases short and J 3 bases short, with 6 bases between. Germline V gene data show CDR1 as SGHDT and CDR2 as YYEEEE.

The chain carries TRBV28 and TRBJ2-5, with D possibly TRBD2 on 5 matching bases. Trimming removed 3 bases from V and 5 bases from J, with 19 bases in between. The CDR3 contains 16 residues. Germline CDR1 MDHEN, CDR2 SYDVKM. The CDR3 DNA sequence: TGTGCCAGCAGTTTCACTGATAGACTGAGGAGGGAGACCCAGTACTTC. Amino acid sequence: CASSFTDRLRRETQYF.

This clonotype occurred many times. The chain employs TRBV28 and TRBJ1-2; 9 bases are shared with TRBD1. J gave up 0 bases and V 8 bases, and 10 bases lay outside the gene matches. This CDR3 has 16 amino acids. The V gene's germline CDR1 is MDHEN and CDR2 SYDVKM. The CDR3 DNA sequence: TGTGCCAGCTTCCGGGACAGGGCCAAAGCTAACTATGGCTACACCTTC. Translation: CASFRDRAKANYGYTF.

This clonotype was seen many times. J is TRBJ2-7 and V is TRBV9, with 8 bases fitting TRBD1. J lost 6 bases, V lost 3 bases, and 5 bases had no gene match. CDR1 and CDR2 (germline): SGDLS, YYNGEE. The CDR3 has 13 amino acids. CDR3 coding DNA: TGTGCCAGCAGCGCCCGACAGGGGTTCGAGCAGTACTTC. Translating it yields CASSARQGFEQYF. Supplemented by reference TRBV9 and TRBJ2-7, the full variable domain reads DSGVTQTPKHLITATGQRVTLRCSPRSGDLSVYWYQQSLDQGLQFLIQYYNGEERAKGNILERFSAQQFPDLHSELNLSSLELGDSALYFCASSARQGFEQYFGPGTRLTVT.

There are many counts of this clonotype. The chain carries TRBV27 and TRBJ1-4, with TRBD1 identical over 10 bases. Losses at the gene ends were 9 bases for V and 8 bases for J; bases not matched to a gene: 6. Germline CDR1 is MNHEY and CDR2 is SMNVEV (reference sequence). There are 13 residues in the CDR3. In nucleotides, the CDR3 is TGTGCCAGTTCCGGGACAGGGGTCGAAAAACTGTTTTTT. Translation: CASSGTGVEKLFF. The full variable domain, in which reference TRBV27 and TRBJ1-4 provide the parts outside the CDR3, is EAQVTQNPRYLITVTGKKLTVTCSQNMNHEYMSWYRQDPGLGLRQIYYSMNVEVTDKGDVPEGYKVSRKEKRNFPLILESPSPNQTSLYFCASSGTGVEKLFFGSGTQLSVL.

This clonotype turned up a few times. The CDR3 loop reads CASSLGPGGPDTQYF. CDR3 in DNA: TGTGCCAGCAGCTTAGGCCCGGGGGGCCCAGATACGCAGTATTTT. This sequence joins TRBV7-3 and TRBJ2-3; D might be TRBD2 (7 bases). This CDR3 region has 15 residues. Per germline, CDR1 SGHTA and CDR2 FQGTGA. V was clipped by 2 bases and J by 4 bases, with 13 bases between them.

This clonotype appeared a few times. The J gene is TRBJ1-4, the V gene TRBV5-4; the D gene is possibly TRBD1 (5 bases). Trimming took 5 bases from V and 0 from J, leaving 11 bases between them. There are 15 residues in the CDR3. Germline-derived CDR1 and CDR2 are SGHNT and YYREEE (reference sequence). The chain's CDR3 is CASRPGTATNEKLFF. CDR3 nucleotide sequence: TGTGCCAGCAGACCCGGGACCGCAACTAATGAAAAACTGTTTTTT. Supplemented by reference TRBV5-4 and TRBJ1-4, the full variable domain reads ETGVTQSPTHLIKTRGQQVTLRCSSQSGHNTVSWYQQALGQGPQFIFQYYREEENGRGNFPPRFSGLQFPNYSSELNVNALELDDSALYLCASRPGTATNEKLFFGSGTQLSVL.

In the case of this clonotype: This may be a read error: a much more frequent sequence differs by one nucleotide. V gene TRBV28 combines with J gene TRBJ2-5, with 10 bases that match TRBD1. With V trimmed by 11 bases and J by 4 bases, 10 bases remained unmatched. Germline loops: CDR1 MDHEN, CDR2 SYDVKM. The CDR3 is made up of 14 amino acids. CDR3 sequence: CAGTSTGGPETQYF. DNA for the CDR3: TGTGCCGGCACCTCGACAGGGGGCCCAGAGACCCAGTACTTC.